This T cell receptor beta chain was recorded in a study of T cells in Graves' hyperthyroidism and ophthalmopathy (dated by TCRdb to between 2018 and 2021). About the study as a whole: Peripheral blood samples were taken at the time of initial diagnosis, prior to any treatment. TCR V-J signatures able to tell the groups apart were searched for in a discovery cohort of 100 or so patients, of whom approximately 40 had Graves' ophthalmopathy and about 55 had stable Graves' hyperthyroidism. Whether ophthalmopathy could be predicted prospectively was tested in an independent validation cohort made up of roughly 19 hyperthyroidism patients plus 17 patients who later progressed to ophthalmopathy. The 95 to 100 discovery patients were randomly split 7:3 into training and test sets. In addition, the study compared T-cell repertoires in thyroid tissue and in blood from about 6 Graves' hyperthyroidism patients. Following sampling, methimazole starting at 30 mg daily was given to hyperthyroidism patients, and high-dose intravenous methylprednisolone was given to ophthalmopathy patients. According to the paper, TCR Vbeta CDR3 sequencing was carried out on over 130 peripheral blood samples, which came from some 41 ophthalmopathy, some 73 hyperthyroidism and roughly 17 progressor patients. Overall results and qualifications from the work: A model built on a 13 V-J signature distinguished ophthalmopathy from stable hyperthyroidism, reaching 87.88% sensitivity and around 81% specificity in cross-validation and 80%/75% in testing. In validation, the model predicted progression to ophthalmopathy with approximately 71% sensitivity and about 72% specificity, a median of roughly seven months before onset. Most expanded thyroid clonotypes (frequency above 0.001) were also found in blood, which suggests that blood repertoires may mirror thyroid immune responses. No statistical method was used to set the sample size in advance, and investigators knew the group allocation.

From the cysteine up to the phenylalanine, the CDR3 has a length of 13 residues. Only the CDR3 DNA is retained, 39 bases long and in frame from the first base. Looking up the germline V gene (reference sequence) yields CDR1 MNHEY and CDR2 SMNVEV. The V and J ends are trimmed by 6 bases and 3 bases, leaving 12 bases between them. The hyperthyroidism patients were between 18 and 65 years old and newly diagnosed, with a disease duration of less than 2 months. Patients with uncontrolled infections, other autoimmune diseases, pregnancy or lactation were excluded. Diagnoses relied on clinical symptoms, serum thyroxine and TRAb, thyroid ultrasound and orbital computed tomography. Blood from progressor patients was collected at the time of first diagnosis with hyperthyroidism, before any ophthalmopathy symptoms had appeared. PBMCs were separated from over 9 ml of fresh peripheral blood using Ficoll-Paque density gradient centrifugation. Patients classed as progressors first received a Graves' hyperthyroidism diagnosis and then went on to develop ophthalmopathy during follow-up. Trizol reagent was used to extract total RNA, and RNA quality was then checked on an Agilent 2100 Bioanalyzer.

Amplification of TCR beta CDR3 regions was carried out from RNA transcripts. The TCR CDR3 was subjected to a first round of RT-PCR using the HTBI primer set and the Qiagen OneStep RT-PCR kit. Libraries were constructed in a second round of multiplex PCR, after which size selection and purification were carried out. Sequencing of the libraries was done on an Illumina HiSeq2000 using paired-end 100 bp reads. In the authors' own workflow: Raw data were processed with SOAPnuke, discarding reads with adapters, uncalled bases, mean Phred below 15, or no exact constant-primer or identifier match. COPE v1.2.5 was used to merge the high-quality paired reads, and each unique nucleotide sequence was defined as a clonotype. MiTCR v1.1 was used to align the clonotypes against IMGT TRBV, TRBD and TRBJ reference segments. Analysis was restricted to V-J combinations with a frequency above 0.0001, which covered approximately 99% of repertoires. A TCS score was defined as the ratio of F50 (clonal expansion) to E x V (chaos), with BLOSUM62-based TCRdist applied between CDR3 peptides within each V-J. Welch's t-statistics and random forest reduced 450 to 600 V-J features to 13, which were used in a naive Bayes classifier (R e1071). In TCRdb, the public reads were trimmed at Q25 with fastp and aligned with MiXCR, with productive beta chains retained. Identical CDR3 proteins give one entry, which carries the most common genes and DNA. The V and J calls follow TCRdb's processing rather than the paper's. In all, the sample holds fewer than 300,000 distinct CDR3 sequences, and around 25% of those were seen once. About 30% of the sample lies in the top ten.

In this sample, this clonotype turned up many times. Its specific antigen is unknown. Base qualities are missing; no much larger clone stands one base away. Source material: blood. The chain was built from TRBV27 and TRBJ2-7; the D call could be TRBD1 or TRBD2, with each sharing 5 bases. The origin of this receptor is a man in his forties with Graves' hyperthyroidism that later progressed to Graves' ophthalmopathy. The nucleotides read TGTGCCAGCAGCCCCGGGGCGGGCTACGAGCAGTACTTC. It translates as CASSPGAGYEQYF.